The 15 T cell receptor beta chains in this list originate from one sample, sequenced in a study of memory CD4+ T cells and cytomegalovirus serostatus. Generated by immunoSEQ multiplex PCR, the TCRdb table keeps only in-frame clones and is missing some. This sample yields over 60,000 clones, of which roughly three quarters are seen a single time; 0.88% belongs to the top ten. The sort gate was single viable CD3+CD4+CD8-CD45RO+ cells for memory CD4+ T cells. Sequencing input: memory CD4+ T cells from blood. The receptors shown here come from an adult in good health and CMV-seronegative.

The chain carries TRBV5-1 and TRBJ2-7; tentative D call: TRBD2 (5 bases). V lost 0 bases to trimming and J lost 3 bases, with 19 bases between them. This CDR3 contains 17 residues. Germline CDR1 reads SGHRS; CDR2 reads YFSETQ. As DNA, the CDR3 is TGCGCCAGCAGCTTGGGGGAACTAGGCCGCCGCGTCTACGAGCAGTACTTC. Translation gives CASSLGELGRRVYEQYF.

This clone was found once. This chain links TRBV13 with TRBJ2-7; TRBD1 or TRBD2 may be the D gene (5 bases each). The CDR3 is made up of 13 amino acids. V gave up 5 bases and J gave up 4 bases, with 12 bases separating them. The germline CDR1 and CDR2 sequences are PRHDT and FYEKMQ (reference sequence). The CDR3 bases are TGTGCCAGCAGCCCCCGGGGCGCTTACGAGCAGTACTTC. Translated: CASSPRGAYEQYF.

The CDR3 coding sequence is TGCGCCAGCAGCTTGTTGGGGGATAGCAATCAGCCCCAGCATTTT. Translated, it gives CASSLLGDSNQPQHF. The gene calls are TRBV5-1 and TRBJ1-5; possible D gene TRBD1, 5 bases. Germline CDR1 SGHRS, CDR2 YFSETQ. The CDR3 has 15 residues. V was trimmed by 1 base and J by 0 bases, leaving 8 bases between them.

J is TRBJ1-2 and V is TRBV5-6; the match to TRBD1 covers 10 bases. CDR3 size: 15 residues. After removal of 0 bases from V and 7 bases from J, the junction contained 6 bases not matched to a gene. Germline V lookup: CDR1 SGHDT, CDR2 YYEEEE. This chain's CDR3 is CASSLVGTGAGGYTF. The CDR3 DNA reads as TGTGCCAGCAGCTTGGTGGGGACAGGGGCTGGTGGCTACACCTTC.

This sequence joins TRBV4-1 and TRBJ2-7; the match to TRBD1 covers 8 bases. This CDR3 has 15 amino acids. Germline V lookup: CDR1 MGHRA, CDR2 YSYEKL. Trimming removed 1 base from V and 5 bases from J; junction bases left unmatched: 7. The CDR3 DNA sequence: TGCGCCAGCAGCCAAGGGACAGGGTCATTCAACGAGCAGTACTTC. Protein: CASSQGTGSFNEQYF.

The chain joins TRBV9 to TRBJ2-1, with 7 bases lining up with TRBD2. Looked up from germline, CDR1 is SGDLS and CDR2 is YYNGEE. The length of the CDR3 is 15 residues. The ends lost 2 bases at V and 7 bases at J; junction bases unmatched: 9. CDR3 sequence: CASSVGGGGGNEQFF. The CDR3 DNA sequence: TGTGCCAGCAGCGTTGGGGGGGGAGGTGGGAATGAGCAGTTCTTC.

V and J are TRBV6-6 and TRBJ1-5, with 7 positions matching TRBD1. Trimming took 8 bases from V and 4 from J; bases not matched to a gene: 2. Germline V gene lookup returns CDR1 MNHNY and CDR2 SVGAGI (reference sequence). The CDR3 is made up of 12 amino acids. The CDR3 protein is CASRQGNQPQHF. The CDR3 DNA reads TGTGCCAGCCGACAGGGTAATCAGCCCCAGCATTTT.

The chain combines TRBV10-3 with TRBJ2-7, with D maybe TRBD1 (5 bases). Germline assignment: CDR1 ENHRY and CDR2 SYGVKD. This CDR3 spans 16 amino acids. The V end was cut by 5 bases, the J end by 6 bases, with 23 bases between. In DNA form, the CDR3 reads TGTGCCATCAGTTTCTTTACTTTAGGACAAGGGTGCGAGCAGTACTTC. Amino acids: CAISFFTLGQGCEQYF.

The CDR3 loop is CASSELSPGGYTF. The CDR3 DNA is TGTGCCAGCAGTGAATTGTCTCCCGGTGGCTACACCTTC. This chain connects TRBV2 to TRBJ1-2; D gene uncertain. This CDR3 contains 13 residues. Germline lookup yields CDR1 SNHLY and CDR2 FYNNEI. The V gene lost 2 bases and the J gene lost 7 bases, with 11 bases spanning the gap.

This clone was counted a single time. The rearrangement uses TRBV25-1 and TRBJ1-4, with D perhaps matching TRBD1 (5 bases). The V gene lost 1 base and the J gene lost 7 bases, with 10 bases spanning the gap. The CDR3 consists of 14 residues. CDR1 and CDR2 from the germline V gene are MGHDK and SYGVNS. The CDR3 DNA follows: TGTGCCAGCAGTGAATCGGGGGGGGGTGAAAAACTGTTTTTT. Encoded protein: CASSESGGGEKLFF.

This clone was picked up a small number of times. The rearrangement uses TRBV21-1 and TRBJ1-2; the tabulated D call, TRBD1, remains unverified against the DNA. TRBV21-1 is flagged as a pseudogene. The CDR3 totals 15 residues. The CDR3: CASSKGCVQGYGYTF. CDR3 nucleotide sequence: TGTGCCAGCAGCAAAGGGTGTGTACAGGGGTATGGCTACACCTTC.

The genes are TRBV10-1 and TRBJ2-2; TRBD2 agrees at 9 bases. Germline loops: CDR1 WNHNN, CDR2 SYGVQD (reference sequence). The CDR3 runs 14 residues. V lost 8 bases to trimming and J lost 2 bases; unmatched junction nucleotides: 3. CDR3 sequence (DNA): TGCGCCAGCCGGGGACTAGCCAACACCGGGGAGCTGTTTTTT. It specifies CASRGLANTGELFF.

By share, this clone ranks as medium-sized (0.01 to 0.1%). The chain uses TRBV18 and TRBJ1-1; 7 bases agree with TRBD1. The V segment lost 1 base and the J segment 0 bases; nucleotides outside the gene matches: 8. Germline-derived CDR1 and CDR2 are KGHSH and LQKENI. This CDR3 comprises 17 residues. The CDR3 spells CASSPRGRGTVNTEAFF. CDR3 in DNA: TGTGCCAGCTCACCACGGGGCAGGGGGACGGTGAACACTGAAGCTTTCTTT.

This chain joins TRBV27 and TRBJ1-3; D is possibly TRBD1 (6 bases). The V end was cut by 3 bases, the J end by 2 bases, with 14 bases between. Germline CDR1 and CDR2: MNHEY and SMNVEV (reference sequence). The CDR3 runs 16 residues. CDR3 DNA: TGTGCCAGCAGTTTGGTGGGGGCGTCAACTGGAAACACCATATATTTT. Protein product: CASSLVGASTGNTIYF.

The chain recombines TRBV4-2 with TRBJ2-1; 9 bases align to TRBD2. CDR3 size: 18 residues. The V gene's germline CDR1 is LGHNA and CDR2 YNFKEQ. J was trimmed by 1 base and V by 1 base; bases with no gene match: 8. The CDR3 DNA reads as TGTGCCAGCAGCCAAGCCGGTAACGGACTAGCGTCCTACAATGAGCAGTTCTTC. Protein: CASSQAGNGLASYNEQFF.